The text below deals with one T cell receptor (beta chain). Its antigen remains unknown. These data belong to a study of cytomegalovirus exposure and HLA in healthy donors. The primer mix had 60 Vbeta and 13 Jbeta primers. Libraries were prepared by immunoSEQ multiplex PCR; TCRdb keeps only in-frame clonotypes and omits some of them. The repertoire holds 75,000 to 90,000 clones, with over 75% as singletons. Overall study results and limits: Fewer N-insertions than the roughly 630-donor mean were reportedly shown by an Asian-associated ancestry cluster in a later analysis.

Germline V gene lookup returns CDR1 GTSNPN and CDR2 SVGIG (reference sequence). J was trimmed by 6 bases and V by 2 bases; bases with no gene match: 19. The CDR3 runs to 20 residues. The clonotype originates from a man aged 45-60 years in good health and CMV-seronegative. The specimen was PBMCs. The gene calls are TRBV30 and TRBJ2-7; 16 positions match TRBD2. CDR3: CAWSSYPGTSGGADRREQYF. In DNA, the CDR3 is TGTGCCTGGAGTTCTTATCCCGGGACTAGCGGGGGGGCCGACAGACGCGAGCAGTACTTC.